Presented here are 23 T cell receptor beta chains from one specimen sequenced in a study of cytomegalovirus exposure and HLA in healthy donors. The PCR ran on 60 Vbeta and 13 Jbeta primers. Only in-frame clones appear in the TCRdb table, and some are missing; sequencing was by immunoSEQ multiplex PCR. The profile covers tens of thousands of clones, with roughly 71% appearing a single time and 30% to 35% taken by the ten largest. Sequencing was carried out using PBMCs. The source of these receptors is a man aged 35 to 55 in good health and CMV-seropositive.

The chain employs TRBV5-6 and TRBJ2-1, with D possibly matching TRBD1 (5 bases). The V gene's germline CDR1 is SGHDT and CDR2 YYEEEE. Trimming shortened V by 4 bases and J by 0 bases, and 11 bases separated the two germline ends. The CDR3 has 15 residues. CDR3 bases: TGTGCCAGCAGCATTGGCGACAGCTCCTACAATGAGCAGTTCTTC. This codes for CASSIGDSSYNEQFF.

The V gene is TRBV6-4, the J gene TRBJ2-3; TRBD1 agrees at 8 bases. V shed 5 bases and J 2 bases; nucleotides not matched to a gene: 3. The CDR3 sequence is 14 residues long. Germline V gene lookup returns CDR1 MRHNA and CDR2 SNTAGT. CDR3 DNA: TGTGCCAGCAGTAGACAGGGGTCCACAGATACGCAGTATTTT. This encodes CASSRQGSTDTQYF.

The rearrangement joins TRBV9 to TRBJ1-2, with 12 nucleotides matching TRBD1. Germline CDR1 SGDLS, CDR2 YYNGEE. Trimming at V came to 4 bases and at J to 8 bases, leaving 9 bases not matched to a gene. This CDR3 spans 15 amino acids. For the CDR3, the DNA is TGTGCCAGCAGCTTCCGGGACAGGGGGCAGGAGGGCTACACCTTC. It codes for CASSFRDRGQEGYTF.

The sample holds a few counts of this clone. J is TRBJ2-5 and V is TRBV5-1, with TRBD2 matching 7 bases. The CDR3 has 14 residues. Germline-derived CDR1 and CDR2 are SGHRS and YFSETQ. V shed 0 bases and J 2 bases; nucleotides not matched to a gene: 1. CDR3: CASSLVGGQETQYF. The CDR3 DNA sequence: TGCGCCAGCAGCTTGGTGGGGGGGCAAGAGACCCAGTACTTC.

This chain joins TRBV7-8 and TRBJ1-1; D is possibly TRBD1 (5 bases). CDR1 is SGHVS and CDR2 is FQNEAQ in the germline V gene. The CDR3 loop spans 16 amino acids. Trimming removed 3 bases from V and 3 bases from J, with 17 bases in between. CDR3 sequence: CASSFSRGIVYTEAFF. CDR3 DNA: TGTGCCAGCAGCTTTTCTAGGGGAATCGTTTACACTGAAGCTTTCTTT.

The J gene is TRBJ1-1, the V gene TRBV6-1; 11 nucleotides match TRBD1. The V gene's germline CDR1 is MNHNS and CDR2 SASEGT. CDR3 length: 14 residues. The junction had 10 bases not matched to a gene; V was cut back by 6 bases and J by 10 bases. The chain's CDR3 is CASRSSRTGGLAFF. CDR3 bases: TGTGCCAGCAGATCATCAAGGACAGGGGGCTTAGCTTTCTTT.

V is TRBV4-3 and J is TRBJ1-4, with D tentatively TRBD1 (5 bases). This CDR3 is built from 17 residues. Trimming removed 0 bases from V and 7 bases from J, with 18 bases in between. Looked up from germline, CDR1 is LGHNA and CDR2 is YSLEER. The CDR3 sequence is CASSQDQAGQRGEKLFF. In DNA form, the CDR3 reads TGCGCCAGCAGCCAAGACCAGGCAGGGCAAAGGGGTGAAAAACTGTTTTTT.

The J gene is TRBJ1-2, the V gene TRBV9; D not resolved. Trimming took 0 bases from V and 4 from J, leaving 7 bases between them. The germline CDR1 and CDR2 sequences are SGDLS and YYNGEE. The CDR3 spans 13 residues. The CDR3 sequence is CASSVGVGYGYTF. The CDR3 DNA follows: TGTGCCAGCAGCGTAGGCGTCGGCTATGGCTACACCTTC.

The gene calls are TRBV2 and TRBJ2-3, with 9 bases that match TRBD2. With V trimmed by 5 bases and J by 2 bases, 11 bases remained unmatched. The germline CDR1 and CDR2 sequences are SNHLY and FYNNEI. The CDR3 length is 17 residues. For the CDR3, the DNA is TGTGCCAGCAGTTCCTCACTTAGCGGGGGATCCACAGATACGCAGTATTTT. Translated: CASSSSLSGGSTDTQYF.

The rearrangement uses TRBV29-1 and TRBJ2-5; the D gene is possibly TRBD1 (6 bases). Looked up from germline, CDR1 is SQVTM and CDR2 is ANQGSEA. The length of the CDR3 is 12 residues. V was trimmed by 1 base and J by 4 bases, leaving 7 bases between them. This CDR3 is CSVEGGPETQYF. CDR3 coding DNA: TGCAGCGTTGAAGGGGGGCCAGAGACCCAGTACTTC. Full variable domain (missing parts from reference TRBV29-1 and TRBJ2-5): SAVISQKPSRDICQRGTSLTIQCQVDSQVTMMFWYRQQPGQSLTLIATANQGSEATYESGFVIDKFPISRPNLTFSTLTVSNMSPEDSSIYLCSVEGGPETQYFGPGTRLLVL.

The chain links TRBV28 to TRBJ2-5; D is possibly TRBD2 (5 bases). Germline CDR1 and CDR2: MDHEN and SYDVKM. Trimming removed 5 bases at V and 5 bases at J, with 15 bases between. This CDR3 region has 14 residues. The CDR3: CASSPPSEGETQYF. Written as DNA, the CDR3 is TGTGCCAGCAGTCCTCCCTCAGAGGGTGAGACCCAGTACTTC.

The chain joins TRBV30 to TRBJ2-5, with 12 bases that match TRBD2. Germline V gives CDR1 GTSNPN, CDR2 SVGIG (reference sequence). The CDR3 totals 14 residues. The V gene end was trimmed by 3 bases and the J gene end by 5 bases; junction bases not matched to a gene: 4. CDR3 DNA sequence: TGTGCCTGGAGACTAGCGGGGGGTGTTGAGACCCAGTACTTC. Protein: CAWRLAGGVETQYF.

The chain is built from TRBV4-1 and TRBJ1-1; 7 bases agree with TRBD1. With 1 base clipped from V and 2 bases from J, the junction kept 10 bases outside the gene matches. The CDR3 length is 17 residues. Germline CDR1 MGHRA, CDR2 YSYEKL. Here the CDR3 DNA reads TGCGCCAGCAGCCAAGGTTCGACAGGGAGATTCAACACTGAAGCTTTCTTT. Its translation is CASSQGSTGRFNTEAFF.

This rearrangement joins TRBV5-1 to TRBJ2-3; a possible D gene is TRBD2 (5 bases). This CDR3 has 15 amino acids. From germline, CDR1 is SGHRS and CDR2 YFSETQ. Trimming took off 2 bases at V and 5 bases at J, with 15 bases between the two ends. For the CDR3, the DNA is TGCGCCAGCAGCTTAGGAGGCTCGCGGTTAGATACGCAGTATTTT. The encoded protein is CASSLGGSRLDTQYF.

This chain links TRBV6-5 with TRBJ1-5, with 8 bases identical to TRBD1. This CDR3 spans 15 amino acids. Germline loops: CDR1 MNHEY, CDR2 SVGAGI. The junction had 4 bases not matched to a gene; V was cut back by 5 bases and J by 1 base. CDR3 sequence: CASSRTGRSNQPQHF. In DNA, the CDR3 is TGTGCCAGCAGTAGGACAGGGAGAAGCAATCAGCCCCAGCATTTT.

This clone has only a few counts. The chain joins TRBV5-6 to TRBJ1-1, with a possible D match to TRBD1 (5 bases). CDR1 is SGHDT and CDR2 is YYEEEE in the germline V gene. This CDR3 is 15 amino acids long. V dropped 3 bases and J dropped 6 bases, with 18 bases sitting between them. CDR3 sequence reads: CASSSRGGRSPEAFF. The CDR3 DNA reads as TGTGCCAGCAGCTCCCGGGGGGGGAGAAGTCCTGAAGCTTTCTTT. The complete variable domain, with remaining parts taken from reference TRBV5-6 and TRBJ1-1, reads DAGVTQSPTHLIKTRGQQVTLRCSPKSGHDTVSWYQQALGQGPQFIFQYYEEEERQRGNFPDRFSGHQFPNYSSELNVNALLLGDSALYLCASSSRGGRSPEAFFGQGTRLTVV.

This clone was seen only a few times. This chain connects TRBV6-5 to TRBJ2-3, with D tentatively TRBD2 (6 bases). This CDR3 is built from 13 residues. V was cut by 4 bases and J by 7 bases, with 12 bases left in between. The V gene's germline CDR1 is MNHEY and CDR2 SVGAGI. The CDR3 bases are TGTGCCAGCAGTTCCTGGGACTTCAATACGCAGTATTTT. Translated, it gives CASSSWDFNTQYF.

The V call is TRBV19, the J call TRBJ1-1; D is unclear. CDR3 length: 13 residues. Looked up from germline, CDR1 is LNHDA and CDR2 is SQIVND (reference sequence). V dropped 3 bases and J dropped 4 bases, with 9 bases sitting between them. The CDR3 region has the DNA TGTGCCAGTAGTATGGGAGGACTCACTGAAGCTTTCTTT. Protein product: CASSMGGLTEAFF.

The chain links TRBV30 to TRBJ2-7; a possible D gene is TRBD1 (5 bases). Trimming took 0 bases from V and 2 from J, leaving 20 bases between them. Per the germline V gene, CDR1 is GTSNPN and CDR2 is SVGIG (reference sequence). The CDR3 is made up of 17 amino acids. Here the CDR3 reads CAWSVTRSRTLTYEQYF. The CDR3 DNA reads TGTGCCTGGAGTGTAACAAGAAGCAGGACATTAACCTACGAGCAGTACTTC.

This clone was observed a handful of times. V and J are TRBV1 and TRBJ1-6. TRBV1 is annotated as a pseudogene. There are 14 residues in the CDR3. Here the CDR3 DNA reads TGCACCAGCACCATATTTAAGAGGAACTCACCCCTCCACTTT. This codes for CTSTIFKRNSPLHF.

The chain uses TRBV2 and TRBJ2-1; TRBD1 matches at 7 bases. This CDR3 has 15 amino acids. J lost 4 bases, V lost 6 bases, and 9 bases had no gene match. Germline V gene sequence: CDR1 SNHLY, CDR2 FYNNEI. DNA for the CDR3: TGTGCCAGCAGAGAGGGACAGAGTTCATACAATGAGCAGTTCTTC. It yields the protein CASREGQSSYNEQFF.

The rearrangement joins TRBV5-6 to TRBJ2-1, with TRBD2 as a possible D gene (6 bases). Germline CDR1 SGHDT, CDR2 YYEEEE. The CDR3 consists of 16 residues. Trimming removed 4 bases at V and 4 bases at J, with 18 bases between. The CDR3 sequence: CASSRGAGVGYNEQFF. The CDR3 DNA reads TGTGCCAGCAGCCGGGGAGCGGGCGTGGGTTACAATGAGCAGTTCTTC.

The chain recombines TRBV9 with TRBJ1-2; 9 bases match TRBD1. The CDR3 covers 16 residues. V trimming: 5 bases; J trimming: 2 bases; junction bases outside the gene matches: 10. CDR1 and CDR2 (germline): SGDLS, YYNGEE. The CDR3 protein is CASRRTGEAINYGYTF. In DNA, the CDR3 is TGTGCCAGCAGAAGGACAGGGGAAGCAATCAACTATGGCTACACCTTC.